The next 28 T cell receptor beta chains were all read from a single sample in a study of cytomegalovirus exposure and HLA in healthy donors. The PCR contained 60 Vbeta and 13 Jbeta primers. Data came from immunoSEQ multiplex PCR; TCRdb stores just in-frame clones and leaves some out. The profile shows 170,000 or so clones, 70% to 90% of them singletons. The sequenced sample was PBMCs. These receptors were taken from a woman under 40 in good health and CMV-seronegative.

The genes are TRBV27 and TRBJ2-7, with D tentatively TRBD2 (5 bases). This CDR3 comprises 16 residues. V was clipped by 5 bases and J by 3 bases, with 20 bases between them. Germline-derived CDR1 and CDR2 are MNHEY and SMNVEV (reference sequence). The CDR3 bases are TGTGCCAGCAGTCTGTCTGTTCGGACTTTGCGCTACGAGCAGTACTTC. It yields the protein CASSLSVRTLRYEQYF.

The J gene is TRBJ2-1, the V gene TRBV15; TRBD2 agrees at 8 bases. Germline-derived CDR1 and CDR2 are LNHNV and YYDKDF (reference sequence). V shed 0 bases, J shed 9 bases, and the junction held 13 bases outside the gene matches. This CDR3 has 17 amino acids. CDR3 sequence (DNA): TGTGCCACCAGCAGAGATCGGGTTAGCGGGGCGAGGAGTGAGCAGTTCTTC. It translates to CATSRDRVSGARSEQFF. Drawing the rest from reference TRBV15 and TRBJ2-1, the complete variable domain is DAMVIQNPRYQVTQFGKPVTLSCSQTLNHNVMYWYQQKSSQAPKLLFHYYDKDFNNEADTPDNFQSRRPNTSFCFLDIRSPGLGDTAMYLCATSRDRVSGARSEQFFGPGTRLTVL.

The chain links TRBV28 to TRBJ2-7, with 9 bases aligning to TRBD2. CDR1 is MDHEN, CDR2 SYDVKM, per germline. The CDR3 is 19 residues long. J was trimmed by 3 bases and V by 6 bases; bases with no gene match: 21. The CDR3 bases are TGTGCCAGCAGCTCATCTTTTCCCGAACGGCGGGAGGGCAACTACGAGCAGTACTTC. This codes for CASSSSFPERREGNYEQYF.

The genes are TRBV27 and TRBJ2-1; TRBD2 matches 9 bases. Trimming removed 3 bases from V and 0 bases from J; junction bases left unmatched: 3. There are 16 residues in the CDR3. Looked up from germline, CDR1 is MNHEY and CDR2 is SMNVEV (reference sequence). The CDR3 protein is CASSFLSGSSYNEQFF. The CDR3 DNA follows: TGTGCCAGCAGTTTCCTTAGCGGGAGCTCCTACAATGAGCAGTTCTTC.

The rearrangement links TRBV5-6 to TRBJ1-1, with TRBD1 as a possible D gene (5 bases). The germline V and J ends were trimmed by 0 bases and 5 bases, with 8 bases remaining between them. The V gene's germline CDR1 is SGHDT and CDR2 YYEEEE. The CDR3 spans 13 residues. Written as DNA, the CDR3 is TGTGCCAGCAGCTTGGGACAGAGGACTGAAGCTTTCTTT. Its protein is CASSLGQRTEAFF. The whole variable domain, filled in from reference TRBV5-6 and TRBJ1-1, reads DAGVTQSPTHLIKTRGQQVTLRCSPKSGHDTVSWYQQALGQGPQFIFQYYEEEERQRGNFPDRFSGHQFPNYSSELNVNALLLGDSALYLCASSLGQRTEAFFGQGTRLTVV.

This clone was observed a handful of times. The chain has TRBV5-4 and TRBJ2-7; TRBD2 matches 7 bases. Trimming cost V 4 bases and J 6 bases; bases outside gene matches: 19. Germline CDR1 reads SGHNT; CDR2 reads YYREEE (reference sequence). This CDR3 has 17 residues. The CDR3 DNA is TGTGCCAGCAGCCTGGGTAGGCCGAGGAGTGGGGGGGGCGAGCAGTACTTC. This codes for CASSLGRPRSGGGEQYF.

CDR3 sequence: CASRLGTGELFF. CDR3 nucleotide sequence: TGTGCCAGCAGACTTGGCACCGGGGAGCTGTTTTTT. This chain uses TRBV2 with TRBJ2-2; D is undetermined. Trimming left V 6 bases short and J 4 bases short, with 6 bases between. Germline CDR1 reads SNHLY; CDR2 reads FYNNEI. This CDR3 is built from 12 residues.

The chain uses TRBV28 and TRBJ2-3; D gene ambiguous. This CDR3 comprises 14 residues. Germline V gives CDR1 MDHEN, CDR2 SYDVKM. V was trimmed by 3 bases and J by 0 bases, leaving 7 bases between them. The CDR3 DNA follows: TGTGCCAGCAGTTTTGGGCTAAGCACAGATACGCAGTATTTT. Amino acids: CASSFGLSTDTQYF.

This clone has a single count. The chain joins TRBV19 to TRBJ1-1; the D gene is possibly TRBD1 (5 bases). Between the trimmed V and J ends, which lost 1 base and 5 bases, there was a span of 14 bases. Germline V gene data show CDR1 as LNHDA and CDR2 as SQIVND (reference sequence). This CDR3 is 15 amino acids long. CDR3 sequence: CASSIVGGDGTEAFF. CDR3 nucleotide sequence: TGTGCCAGTAGTATAGTGGGAGGGGATGGAACTGAAGCTTTCTTT.

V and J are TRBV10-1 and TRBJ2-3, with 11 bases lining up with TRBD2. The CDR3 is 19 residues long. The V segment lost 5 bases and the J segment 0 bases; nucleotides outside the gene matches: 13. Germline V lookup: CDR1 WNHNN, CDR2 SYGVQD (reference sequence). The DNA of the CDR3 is TGCGCCAGCAGTCCCCTTAGTAGCGGGAGGGCCGGCAGCACAGATACGCAGTATTTT. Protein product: CASSPLSSGRAGSTDTQYF.

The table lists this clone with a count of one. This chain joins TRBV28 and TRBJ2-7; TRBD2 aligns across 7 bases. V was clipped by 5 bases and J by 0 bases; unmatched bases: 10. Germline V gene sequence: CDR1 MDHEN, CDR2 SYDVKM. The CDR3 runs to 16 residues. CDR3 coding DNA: TGTGCCAGCAGTCCGCATTCCGGGACTACCTCCTACGAGCAGTACTTC. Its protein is CASSPHSGTTSYEQYF.

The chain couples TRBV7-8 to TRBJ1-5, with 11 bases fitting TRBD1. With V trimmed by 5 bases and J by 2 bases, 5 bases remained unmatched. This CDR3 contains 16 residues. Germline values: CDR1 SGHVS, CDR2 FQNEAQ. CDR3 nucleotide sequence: TGTGCCAGCAGCCGAGGACAGGGGGCAGGCAATCAGCCCCAGCATTTT. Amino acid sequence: CASSRGQGAGNQPQHF.

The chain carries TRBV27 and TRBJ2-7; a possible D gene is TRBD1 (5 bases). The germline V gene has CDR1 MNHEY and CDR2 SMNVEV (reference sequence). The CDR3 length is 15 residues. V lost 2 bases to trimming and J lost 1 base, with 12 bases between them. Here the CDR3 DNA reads TGTGCCAGCAGTTTAGTTAAGGGGAATTCCTACGAGCAGTACTTC. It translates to CASSLVKGNSYEQYF.

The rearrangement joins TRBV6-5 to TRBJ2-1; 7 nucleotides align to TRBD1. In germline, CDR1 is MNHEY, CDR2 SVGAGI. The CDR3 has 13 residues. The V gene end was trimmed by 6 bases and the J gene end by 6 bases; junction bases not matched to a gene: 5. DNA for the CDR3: TGTGCCAGCAGCCTGGGACAGATCAATGAGCAGTTCTTC. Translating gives CASSLGQINEQFF.

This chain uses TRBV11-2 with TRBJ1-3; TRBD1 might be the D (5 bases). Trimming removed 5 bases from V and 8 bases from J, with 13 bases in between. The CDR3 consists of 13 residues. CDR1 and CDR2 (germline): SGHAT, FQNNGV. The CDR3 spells CASSAAGTDTIYF. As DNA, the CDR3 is TGTGCCAGCAGCGCCGCGGGGACCGACACCATATATTTT.

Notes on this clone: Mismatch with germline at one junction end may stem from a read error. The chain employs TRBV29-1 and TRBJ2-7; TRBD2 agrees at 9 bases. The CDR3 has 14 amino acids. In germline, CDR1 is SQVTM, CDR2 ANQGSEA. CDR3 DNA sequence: TGCAGCGTTTTTCCGGGACTAGCCTCCCACGAGCAGTACTTC. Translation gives CSVFPGLASHEQYF.

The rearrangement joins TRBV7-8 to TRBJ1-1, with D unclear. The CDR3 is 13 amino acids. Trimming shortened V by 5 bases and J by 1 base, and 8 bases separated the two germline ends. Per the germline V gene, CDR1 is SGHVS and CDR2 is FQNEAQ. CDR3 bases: TGTGCCAGCAGCGTAGAGAGGAACACTGAAGCTTTCTTT. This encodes CASSVERNTEAFF.

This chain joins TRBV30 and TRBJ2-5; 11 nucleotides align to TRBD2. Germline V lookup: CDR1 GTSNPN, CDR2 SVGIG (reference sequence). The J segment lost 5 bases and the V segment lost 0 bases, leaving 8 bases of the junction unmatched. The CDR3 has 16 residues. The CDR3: CAWSVHGSGGAETQYF. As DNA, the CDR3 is TGTGCCTGGAGTGTACATGGTAGCGGGGGGGCCGAGACCCAGTACTTC.

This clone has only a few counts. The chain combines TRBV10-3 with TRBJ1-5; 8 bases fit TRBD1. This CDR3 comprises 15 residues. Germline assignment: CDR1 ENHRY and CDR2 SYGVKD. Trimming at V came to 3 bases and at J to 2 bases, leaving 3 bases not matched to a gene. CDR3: CAISDTGGGNQPQHF. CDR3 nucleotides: TGTGCCATCAGTGACACAGGGGGAGGCAATCAGCCCCAGCATTTT.

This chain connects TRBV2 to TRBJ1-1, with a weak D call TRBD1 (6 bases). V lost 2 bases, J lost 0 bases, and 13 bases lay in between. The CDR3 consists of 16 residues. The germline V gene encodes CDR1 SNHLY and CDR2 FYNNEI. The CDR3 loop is CASSERRTAMNTEAFF. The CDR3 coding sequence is TGTGCCAGCAGTGAACGGCGGACAGCTATGAACACTGAAGCTTTCTTT.

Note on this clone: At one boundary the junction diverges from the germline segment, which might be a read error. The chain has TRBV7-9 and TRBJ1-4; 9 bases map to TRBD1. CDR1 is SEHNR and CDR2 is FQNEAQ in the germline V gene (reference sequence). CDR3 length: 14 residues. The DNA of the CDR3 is TGTTCCAGCAGCGCACAGGGGGCGTACGAAAAACTGTTTTTT. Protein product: CSSSAQGAYEKLFF. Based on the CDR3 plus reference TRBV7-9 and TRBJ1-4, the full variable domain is DTGVSQNPRHKITKRGQNVTFRCDPISEHNRLYWYRQTLGQGPEFLTYFQNEAQLEKSRLLSDRFSAERPKGSFSTLEIQRTEQGDSAMYLCSSSAQGAYEKLFFGSGTQLSVL.

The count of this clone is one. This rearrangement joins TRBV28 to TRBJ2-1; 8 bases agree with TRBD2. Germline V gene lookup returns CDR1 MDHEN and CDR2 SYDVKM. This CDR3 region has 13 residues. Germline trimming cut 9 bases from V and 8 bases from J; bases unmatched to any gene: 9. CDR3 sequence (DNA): TGTGCCAGTAGCGGGATCGGGGGTCATGAGCAGTTCTTC. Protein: CASSGIGGHEQFF.

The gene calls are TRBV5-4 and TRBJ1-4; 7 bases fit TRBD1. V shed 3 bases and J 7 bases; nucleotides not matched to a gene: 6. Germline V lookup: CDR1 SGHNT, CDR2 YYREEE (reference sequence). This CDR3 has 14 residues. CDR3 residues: CASSSPGQSEKLFF. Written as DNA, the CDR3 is TGTGCCAGCAGCTCTCCGGGACAGAGTGAAAAACTGTTTTTT.

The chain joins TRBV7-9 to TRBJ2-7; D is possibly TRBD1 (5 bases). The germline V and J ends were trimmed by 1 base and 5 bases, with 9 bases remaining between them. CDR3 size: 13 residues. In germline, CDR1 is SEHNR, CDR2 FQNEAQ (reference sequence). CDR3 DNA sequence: TGTGCCAGCAGCTTAGGTGCAGGGAACGAGCAGTACTTC. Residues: CASSLGAGNEQYF.

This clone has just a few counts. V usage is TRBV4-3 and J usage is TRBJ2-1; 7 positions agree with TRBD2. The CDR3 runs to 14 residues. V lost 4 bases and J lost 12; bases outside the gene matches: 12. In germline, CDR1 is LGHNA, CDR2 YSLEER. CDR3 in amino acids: CASSPREVGDPQFF. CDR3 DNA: TGCGCCAGCAGCCCCCGGGAGGTAGGGGACCCGCAGTTCTTC.

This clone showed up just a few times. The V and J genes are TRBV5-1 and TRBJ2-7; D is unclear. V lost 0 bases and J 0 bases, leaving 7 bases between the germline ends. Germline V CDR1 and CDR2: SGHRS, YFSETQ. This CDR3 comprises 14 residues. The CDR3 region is CASSLGAASYEQYF. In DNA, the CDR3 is TGCGCCAGCAGCTTGGGGGCTGCCTCCTACGAGCAGTACTTC.

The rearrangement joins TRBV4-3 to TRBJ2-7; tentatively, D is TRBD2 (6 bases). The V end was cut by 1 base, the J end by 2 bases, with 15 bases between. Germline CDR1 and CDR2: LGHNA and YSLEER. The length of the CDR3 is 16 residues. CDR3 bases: TGCGCCAGCAGCCAAGCTTCATCTGGGACTCCCTACGAGCAGTACTTC. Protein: CASSQASSGTPYEQYF.

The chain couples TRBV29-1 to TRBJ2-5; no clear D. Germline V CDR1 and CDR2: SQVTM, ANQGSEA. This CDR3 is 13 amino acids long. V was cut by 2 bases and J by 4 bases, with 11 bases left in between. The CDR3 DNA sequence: TGCAGCGTTGAATACGGTTCCGGAGAGACCCAGTACTTC. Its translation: CSVEYGSGETQYF.